Reported below is one T cell receptor (beta chain). Treatment given: some 19 received Ad26.COV2.S at low or high dose, single or two shots; about 5 received placebo; per-sample allocation not given. Sampling occurred on day 63 after the first vaccine or placebo injection. Sequencing was performed with immunoSEQ multiplex PCR; in TCRdb, only in-frame clones are kept and a portion is missing. The sample has about 350,000 clones, around 89% seen once. This entry is derived from a study of Ad26.COV2.S vaccination and SARS-CoV-2 variants. The germline V gene has CDR1 DFQATT and CDR2 SNEGSKA (reference sequence). The CDR3 extends over 11 amino acids. Deletions cut 5 bases from V and 4 bases from J, with 8 bases between.

The V and J genes are TRBV20-1 and TRBJ1-2; D unresolved. The material sequenced was peripheral blood, taken in a trial of Ad26.COV2.S vaccine versus placebo. The receptor's source is a person aged 18-65 years who received the Ad26.COV2.S COVID-19 vaccine or a placebo. CDR3 nucleotides: TGCAGTGCTCTTGCAGCCTATGGCTACACCTTC. Translating it yields CSALAAYGYTF.